Here is one T cell receptor (beta chain) with its context. In the study's own analysis: Amplifying reference gene primers gave estimates of nucleated cell counts. TCRdb's table, derived via immunoSEQ multiplex PCR, lists solely in-frame clones and lacks some. The DNA gave D and trimming, while V, J and clone size come from that table. The table shows 200,000 to 250,000 clones, with approximately 81% occurring only once. Germline CDR1 is ENHRY and CDR2 is SYGVKD. The V and J ends lost 0 bases and 3 bases, in that order; junction bases with no gene match: 8. The length of the CDR3 is 17 residues. This entry belongs to a study of blood T cell repertoires in COVID-19.

The chain employs TRBV10-3 and TRBJ1-5; 7 nucleotides agree with TRBD1. This sequence was found in a woman over 75 with acute or convalescent COVID-19. The sample was peripheral blood. DNA for the CDR3: TGTGCCATCAGTGAGTCGGCAGGGGGATCTTTCAATCAGCCCCAGCATTTT. This gives the protein CAISESAGGSFNQPQHF.